This T cell receptor (beta chain) was sequenced during a study of PD-L1 blockade in urothelial cancer. The protocol was immunoSEQ multiplex PCR, while the TCRdb copy is restricted to in-frame clones and leaves out a portion. The data hold about 71,000 clones, with roughly 91% observed a single time. After removal of 5 bases from V and 7 bases from J, the junction contained 7 bases not matched to a gene. CDR1 is GTSNPN and CDR2 is SVGIG in the germline V gene (reference sequence). The CDR3 runs 13 residues. The sequencing here drew on PBMCs, taken around atezolizumab (anti-PD-L1) treatment. The TCR sequence derives from a man aged 60-69 years with urothelial cancer. The J gene is TRBJ1-2, the V gene TRBV30, with 10 bases matching TRBD1. CDR3 loop: CAWDRGLVSGYTF. For the CDR3, the DNA is TGTGCCTGGGACAGGGGGCTGGTTAGTGGCTACACCTTC.